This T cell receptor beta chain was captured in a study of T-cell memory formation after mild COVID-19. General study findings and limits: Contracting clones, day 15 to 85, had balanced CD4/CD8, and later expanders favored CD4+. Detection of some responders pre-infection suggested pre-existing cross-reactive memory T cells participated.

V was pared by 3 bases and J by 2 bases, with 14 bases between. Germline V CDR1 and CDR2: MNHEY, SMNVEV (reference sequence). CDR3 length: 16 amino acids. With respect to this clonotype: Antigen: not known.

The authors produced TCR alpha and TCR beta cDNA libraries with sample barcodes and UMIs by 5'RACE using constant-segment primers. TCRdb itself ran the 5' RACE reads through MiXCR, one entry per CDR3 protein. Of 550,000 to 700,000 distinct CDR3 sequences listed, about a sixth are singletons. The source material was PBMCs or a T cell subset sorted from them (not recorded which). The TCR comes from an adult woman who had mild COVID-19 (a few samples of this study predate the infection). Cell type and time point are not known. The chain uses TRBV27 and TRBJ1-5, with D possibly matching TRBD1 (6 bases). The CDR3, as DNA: TGTGCCAGCAGTTTGGAGGGCAGGGGTGGCAATCAGCCCCAGCATTTT. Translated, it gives CASSLEGRGGNQPQHF.